What follows are 31 T cell receptor beta chains derived from one specimen sequenced in a study of identifying expanded T cells in peripheral blood (dated by TCRdb to between 2019 and 2020). The method was the immunoSEQ multiplex PCR assay. This immuneACCESS table, as held by TCRdb, lists in-frame sequences with V and J called but not all clones. Of the missing ones, under half trace to an unresolved V gene in checked studies; the others have no known cause. The sample table records about 100,000 clones; 75% to 90% of these occur just once. The ten largest clonotypes hold around 5.2% of the sample. The sequencing input was blood. The source of these receptors is a person between 18 and 75 years old in good health.

V is TRBV10-3 and J is TRBJ1-1; D might be TRBD1 (5 bases). V shed 4 bases and J shed 8 bases, with 14 bases lying between them. This CDR3 contains 13 residues. CDR1 ENHRY and CDR2 SYGVKD come from the germline V gene. CDR3 in DNA: TGTGCCATCAGTGGGGGGGGTAAGGAGGAAGCTTTCTTT. Encoded protein: CAISGGGKEEAFF.

The chain links TRBV16 to TRBJ1-1; TRBD1 agrees at 8 bases. This CDR3 spans 15 amino acids. Germline V lookup: CDR1 KGHSY, CDR2 FQNENV. The V and J ends lost 4 bases and 1 base, in that order; junction bases with no gene match: 5. The CDR3 region is CASSPPGQANTEAFF. In DNA form, the CDR3 reads TGTGCCAGCAGCCCCCCGGGACAGGCGAACACTGAAGCTTTCTTT.

The chain couples TRBV5-1 to TRBJ2-5; 9 positions match TRBD1. Germline V CDR1 and CDR2: SGHRS, YFSETQ. There are 14 residues in the CDR3. V was clipped by 5 bases and J by 5 bases; unmatched bases: 7. In nucleotides, the CDR3 is TGCGCCAGCAGTTCCGGGACAGGGAGGGAGACCCAGTACTTC. It specifies CASSSGTGRETQYF.

V and J are TRBV4-3 and TRBJ1-1; D not resolved. The V gene's germline CDR1 is LGHNA and CDR2 YSLEER. This CDR3 has 14 amino acids. V shed 0 bases and J shed 1 base, with 6 bases lying between them. CDR3 DNA sequence: TGCGCCAGCAGCCAAGATCTCGAGAACACTGAAGCTTTCTTT. Translated, it gives CASSQDLENTEAFF.

This clone showed up just a few times. The identical CDR3 is also encoded by other nucleotide sequences in the sample. The gene calls are TRBV5-8 and TRBJ1-6; a weak D match, TRBD1 (5 bases). Trimming stripped 1 base from V and 9 bases from J, with 11 bases between. From germline, CDR1 is SGHTS and CDR2 YDEGEE. The length of the CDR3 is 14 residues. This chain's CDR3 is CASSLRTQGSPLHF. CDR3 sequence (DNA): TGTGCCAGCAGCTTGCGTACTCAGGGTTCACCCCTCCACTTT.

This clone was counted once. V gene TRBV6-1 combines with J gene TRBJ1-1; D is unresolved. The ends were cut back, 8 bases at V and 1 base at J, with 5 bases in the middle. The CDR3 is made up of 11 amino acids. Looked up from germline, CDR1 is MNHNS and CDR2 is SASEGT. The CDR3 bases are TGTGCCAGCCGGGAGAACACTGAAGCTTTCTTT. This codes for CASRENTEAFF.

The genes are TRBV6-5 and TRBJ1-6; no firm D call. Trimming took 9 bases from V and 14 from J, leaving 26 bases between them. The CDR3 totals 15 residues. Per the germline V gene, CDR1 is MNHEY and CDR2 is SVGAGI. CDR3 protein: CASCPGKGSILSLHF. In nucleotides, the CDR3 is TGTGCCAGTTGCCCGGGAAAAGGGTCGATTTTGTCCCTCCACTTT.

This chain connects TRBV2 to TRBJ1-1, with TRBD1 as a possible D gene (5 bases). Germline V lookup: CDR1 SNHLY, CDR2 FYNNEI. The V gene lost 7 bases and the J gene lost 10 bases, with 19 bases spanning the gap. The CDR3 consists of 13 residues. Here the CDR3 DNA reads TGTGCCAGCATATTTGAACTTGGGGCGATAGCTTTCTTT. It translates to CASIFELGAIAFF.

This rearrangement joins TRBV18 to TRBJ1-1, with 7 bases aligning to TRBD1. The V gene's germline CDR1 is KGHSH and CDR2 LQKENI. This CDR3 spans 14 amino acids. V was pared by 6 bases and J by 0 bases, with 4 bases of the junction left unmatched. The CDR3 loop reads CASSQGGMNTEAFF. DNA for the CDR3: TGTGCCAGCTCCCAGGGGGGCATGAACACTGAAGCTTTCTTT.

The chain carries TRBV7-2 and TRBJ2-7; D is unclear. CDR1 is SGHTA and CDR2 is FQGNSA in the germline V gene. The CDR3 loop spans 14 amino acids. Trimming removed 4 bases at V and 2 bases at J, with 12 bases between. CDR3 region: CASSSLDRTYEQYF. The CDR3 DNA reads TGTGCCAGCAGCTCCCTCGACCGAACCTACGAGCAGTACTTC.

The chain joins TRBV4-3 to TRBJ2-1, with TRBD2 matching over 8 bases. The CDR3 sequence is 15 residues long. Germline values: CDR1 LGHNA, CDR2 YSLEER. J lost 5 bases, V lost 1 base, and 4 bases had no gene match. CDR3 amino acids: CASSQAAGGHNEQFF. In DNA, the CDR3 is TGCGCCAGCAGCCAAGCTGCGGGGGGTCACAATGAGCAGTTCTTC.

This chain uses TRBV4-3 with TRBJ1-2, with 7 bases lining up with TRBD1. The length of the CDR3 is 13 residues. From germline, CDR1 is LGHNA and CDR2 YSLEER. Trimming at V came to 6 bases and at J to 7 bases, leaving 8 bases not matched to a gene. The CDR3 reads CASSEDRSGGYTF. CDR3 DNA: TGCGCCAGCAGTGAGGACAGGAGTGGTGGCTACACCTTC.

The CDR3 DNA reads TGTGCCAGCAGCTTTCTCCGGGACAGGGCCTACGAGCAGTACTTC. Amino acids: CASSFLRDRAYEQYF. The rearrangement uses TRBV7-2 and TRBJ2-7; 9 bases map to TRBD1. CDR1 and CDR2 (germline): SGHTA, FQGNSA. The ends lost 3 bases at V and 2 bases at J; junction bases unmatched: 5. CDR3 length: 15 residues.

CDR3: CASSPKLLEETQYF. CDR3 nucleotide sequence: TGTGCCAGCTCACCAAAGTTGTTGGAAGAGACCCAGTACTTC. The V gene is TRBV18, the J gene TRBJ2-5; D is undetermined. Germline V gives CDR1 KGHSH, CDR2 LQKENI. This CDR3 has 14 residues. V lost 2 bases and J 3 bases, leaving 10 bases between the germline ends.

The V call is TRBV6-5, the J call TRBJ2-5; D is possibly TRBD1 (6 bases). In germline, CDR1 is MNHEY, CDR2 SVGAGI. CDR3 length: 15 amino acids. V dropped 0 bases and J dropped 1 base, with 9 bases sitting between them. DNA of the CDR3: TGTGCCAGCAGTTACTCCTGGACAGCCCAAGAGACCCAGTACTTC. It translates to CASSYSWTAQETQYF.

The gene calls are TRBV6-1 and TRBJ1-2, with TRBD1 as a possible D gene (6 bases). CDR1 MNHNS and CDR2 SASEGT come from the germline V gene. V lost 7 bases, J lost 4 bases, and 16 bases lay in between. The CDR3 is made up of 14 amino acids. The CDR3 DNA follows: TGTGCCAGCAAATCCCCGGACAGCTTCTATGGCTACACCTTC. Translating gives CASKSPDSFYGYTF.

This clone has a single count. V gene TRBV7-2 combines with J gene TRBJ2-3; D remains ambiguous. This CDR3 region has 15 residues. CDR1 is SGHTA, CDR2 FQGNSA, per germline. Trimming pared 2 bases from V and 2 bases from J, leaving 11 bases between. In nucleotides, the CDR3 is TGTGCCAGCAGCTTAAACCACGCCGACACAGATACGCAGTATTTT. Translating gives CASSLNHADTDTQYF.

The chain couples TRBV4-1 to TRBJ2-7; the match to TRBD1 covers 9 bases. Looked up from germline, CDR1 is MGHRA and CDR2 is YSYEKL. The CDR3 loop spans 16 amino acids. The junction had 7 bases not matched to a gene; V was cut back by 1 base and J by 3 bases. The CDR3 sequence: CASSQVDWTGVYEQYF. The CDR3 DNA reads TGCGCCAGCAGCCAAGTAGATTGGACAGGGGTCTACGAGCAGTACTTC.

This chain connects TRBV19 to TRBJ1-3; maybe TRBD1 (5 bases). The CDR3 spans 14 residues. Germline CDR1 reads LNHDA; CDR2 reads SQIVND (reference sequence). The V end lost 2 bases, the J end lost 4 bases, and 9 bases lay between the germline ends. The CDR3, as DNA: TGTGCCAGTAGTATAAAGGGACGGGGAAACACCATATATTTT. It translates to CASSIKGRGNTIYF.

The gene calls are TRBV5-4 and TRBJ2-3, with TRBD2 as a possible D gene (6 bases). This CDR3 comprises 16 residues. The germline V gene has CDR1 SGHNT and CDR2 YYREEE (reference sequence). V gave up 0 bases and J gave up 2 bases, with 13 bases separating them. The chain's CDR3 is CASSLEPPGVTDTQYF. The CDR3 DNA is TGTGCCAGCAGCTTGGAACCTCCGGGGGTCACAGATACGCAGTATTTT.

This chain connects TRBV2 to TRBJ1-3; D might be TRBD1 (6 bases). The CDR3 sequence is 14 residues long. Trimming took off 2 bases at V and 2 bases at J, with 7 bases between the two ends. CDR1 SNHLY and CDR2 FYNNEI come from the germline V gene. The DNA of the CDR3 is TGTGCCAGCAGTGAAACAGGGCCTGGAAACACCATATATTTT. This sequence encodes CASSETGPGNTIYF. The full variable domain, in which reference TRBV2 and TRBJ1-3 provide the parts outside the CDR3, is EPEVTQTPSHQVTQMGQEVILRCVPISNHLYFYWYRQILGQKVEFLVSFYNNEISEKSEIFDDQFSVERPDGSNFTLKIRSTKLEDSAMYFCASSETGPGNTIYFGEGSWLTVV.

This chain joins TRBV7-9 and TRBJ2-5; D is uncertain. Germline V gene data show CDR1 as SEHNR and CDR2 as FQNEAQ (reference sequence). The V end was cut by 6 bases, the J end by 5 bases, with 16 bases between. The CDR3 is 14 residues long. The CDR3 is CASSPSGSWETQYF. In DNA, the CDR3 is TGTGCCAGCAGTCCCTCCGGGTCCTGGGAGACCCAGTACTTC.

The chain employs TRBV2 and TRBJ2-5; no clear D. Trimming removed 7 bases from V and 5 bases from J, with 11 bases in between. Germline CDR1 SNHLY, CDR2 FYNNEI. CDR3 length: 12 residues. For the CDR3, the DNA is TGTGCCAGCACCGGTAATGGGGAGACCCAGTACTTC. This codes for CASTGNGETQYF.

The chain recombines TRBV7-2 with TRBJ1-2; D is undetermined. V dropped 4 bases and J dropped 1 base, with 13 bases sitting between them. Germline assignment: CDR1 SGHTA and CDR2 FQGNSA. The CDR3 sequence is 15 residues long. CDR3 in amino acids: CASSSLAGGNYGYTF. In DNA form, the CDR3 reads TGTGCCAGCAGCTCCCTGGCCGGTGGTAACTATGGCTACACCTTC.

The V gene is TRBV4-3, the J gene TRBJ1-1, with a weak D call TRBD1 (5 bases). CDR3 length equals 14 residues. Between the trimmed V and J ends, which lost 6 bases and 1 base, there was a span of 12 bases. The germline V gene encodes CDR1 LGHNA and CDR2 YSLEER. DNA for the CDR3: TGCGCCAGCAGAACCGGGACCGCGAACACTGAAGCTTTCTTT. Protein: CASRTGTANTEAFF.

Remarks on this clone: One end of the junction is discordant with germline, which a read error may explain. The V gene is TRBV2, the J gene TRBJ2-2; possibly TRBD2 for D (6 bases). Germline V gives CDR1 SNHLY, CDR2 FYNNEI. The CDR3 is made up of 13 amino acids. This CDR3 reads CAGREVASGELFF. In nucleotides, the CDR3 is TGTGCCGGCAGGGAGGTTGCCTCCGGGGAGCTGTTTTTT.

The chain is built from TRBV7-3 and TRBJ2-2; D is perhaps TRBD1 (6 bases). The CDR3 totals 16 residues. Germline V gives CDR1 SGHTA, CDR2 FQGTGA. Trimming removed 1 base at V and 1 base at J, with 10 bases between. DNA of the CDR3: TGTGCCAGCAGCTTAAGCCGGACAGTGAACACCGGGGAGCTGTTTTTT. Translating it yields CASSLSRTVNTGELFF.

This clone was counted a single time. The V call is TRBV19, the J call TRBJ1-5; D might be TRBD1 (5 bases). CDR3 length equals 11 residues. V dropped 9 bases and J dropped 11 bases, with 14 bases sitting between them. From germline, CDR1 is LNHDA and CDR2 SQIVND (reference sequence). Here the CDR3 DNA reads TGTGCCAGCGGGGGGAGCGGGGCCCAGCATTTT. This sequence encodes CASGGSGAQHF.

The chain links TRBV11-3 to TRBJ2-5; 10 bases map to TRBD2. This CDR3 spans 18 amino acids. Germline loops: CDR1 SGHNT, CDR2 YENEEA. V lost 0 bases, J lost 5 bases, and 12 bases stayed unmatched. The CDR3 DNA sequence: TGTGCCAGCAGCTTAGATTTCGCTAGCGGGGGCCCCGACGAGACCCAGTACTTC. Its protein is CASSLDFASGGPDETQYF.

This clone was detected once. The rearrangement joins TRBV5-5 to TRBJ1-1; a possible D gene is TRBD1 (5 bases). CDR1 and CDR2 (germline): SGHKS, YYEKEE (reference sequence). The CDR3 is made up of 12 amino acids. The ends were cut back, 5 bases at V and 8 bases at J, with 13 bases in the middle. The CDR3 region is CASSFRGDEAFF. The CDR3 DNA sequence: TGTGCCAGCAGTTTCCGGGGGGACGAAGCTTTCTTT.

Details on this clone: This same CDR3 is encoded by further DNA sequences in the sample. The chain couples TRBV18 to TRBJ2-5; no reliable D call. The CDR3 spans 12 residues. V dropped 3 bases and J dropped 2 bases, with 4 bases sitting between them. The germline gives CDR1 KGHSH, CDR2 LQKENI. CDR3 sequence: CASSPNQETQYF. The CDR3 DNA reads TGTGCCAGCTCACCGAATCAAGAGACCCAGTACTTC.